This TCR beta chain appears in the sequencing data of a study of OX40 agonist ivuxolimab in advanced cancers. The V and J ends lost 2 bases and 8 bases respectively, with 4 bases between them. The CDR3 is 11 amino acids. Germline CDR1 MGHRA, CDR2 YSYEKL. Sequencing used immunoSEQ multiplex PCR; TCRdb keeps in-frame clones, though not all of them. The data hold 60,000 or so clones, with 75% to 90% observed a single time. The clonotype comes from an adult with an advanced solid tumor such as melanoma, head and neck, liver or kidney cancer. V gene TRBV4-1 combines with J gene TRBJ2-1; D is undetermined. Source: CD4+ or CD8+ T cells sorted from blood, taken in a trial of the OX40 agonist ivuxolimab. CDR3 region: CASSQFHEQFF. CDR3 in DNA: TGCGCCAGCAGCCAATTTCATGAGCAGTTCTTC.